One sample yielded the 18 T cell receptor beta chains listed below, sequenced in a study of OX40 agonist ivuxolimab in advanced cancers. Clones were sequenced by immunoSEQ multiplex PCR, and TCRdb holds only the in-frame ones, with some missing. The table records under 65,000 clones, around 84% of them present only once. The input for sequencing was CD4+ or CD8+ T cells sorted from blood, taken in a trial of the OX40 agonist ivuxolimab. These receptors all stem from an adult with an advanced solid tumor such as melanoma, head and neck, liver or kidney cancer.

The table lists this clone with a few counts. The chain is built from TRBV7-9 and TRBJ2-7; the match to TRBD1 covers 8 bases. This CDR3 is 18 amino acids long. CDR1 is SEHNR and CDR2 is FQNEAQ in the germline V gene (reference sequence). V lost 1 base to trimming and J lost 1 base; unmatched junction nucleotides: 12. The CDR3 nucleotides read TGTGCCAGCAGCTTAGGGGGCCAACAGGGGGTGAGGTCCTACGAGCAGTACTTC. Amino acid sequence: CASSLGGQQGVRSYEQYF.

The chain combines TRBV15 with TRBJ2-1; 10 bases line up with TRBD2. Unmatched junction bases numbered 8, after V lost 8 bases and J lost 7 bases. Germline V gene sequence: CDR1 LNHNV, CDR2 YYDKDF (reference sequence). The CDR3 runs to 14 residues. The chain's CDR3 is CATSAGGPGNEQFF. Written as DNA, the CDR3 is TGTGCCACCTCAGCGGGAGGGCCTGGGAATGAGCAGTTCTTC.

V usage is TRBV7-9 and J usage is TRBJ1-4; D unclear. This CDR3 region has 14 residues. The V gene's germline CDR1 is SEHNR and CDR2 FQNEAQ (reference sequence). V dropped 4 bases and J dropped 8 bases, with 14 bases sitting between them. CDR3 in DNA: TGTGCCAGCAGCTCTCGACGGTCGGGGGAAAAACTGTTTTTT. Protein: CASSSRRSGEKLFF.

The chain is built from TRBV5-5 and TRBJ1-2; perhaps TRBD1 as D (5 bases). The CDR3 loop spans 16 amino acids. Germline V gene data show CDR1 as SGHKS and CDR2 as YYEKEE (reference sequence). Between the trimmed V and J ends, which lost 0 bases and 4 bases, there was a span of 16 bases. The CDR3 here is CASSLGGTLISYGYTF. As DNA, the CDR3 is TGTGCCAGCAGCTTGGGAGGGACCTTGATTAGCTATGGCTACACCTTC.

A few counts support this clone. This sequence joins TRBV25-1 and TRBJ2-2; 14 positions match TRBD2. Germline loops: CDR1 MGHDK, CDR2 SYGVNS. The V segment lost 6 bases and the J segment 6 bases; nucleotides outside the gene matches: 6. The CDR3 is 16 amino acids. DNA of the CDR3: TGTGCCAGCAGCGACCCGGGACTAGCGGGAGCCGGGGAGCTGTTTTTT. Residues: CASSDPGLAGAGELFF.

This clone was counted only a few times. This rearrangement joins TRBV7-8 to TRBJ1-2; 9 bases agree with TRBD1. The germline V gene encodes CDR1 SGHVS and CDR2 FQNEAQ. CDR3 size: 14 residues. The ends lost 4 bases at V and 8 bases at J; junction bases unmatched: 8. DNA of the CDR3: TGTGCCAGCAGCTGGGGACAGGGAGATGTCGGCTACACCTTC. Protein product: CASSWGQGDVGYTF.

The rearrangement joins TRBV30 to TRBJ1-6, with D maybe TRBD1 (5 bases). The V gene lost 4 bases and the J gene lost 10 bases, with 17 bases spanning the gap. This CDR3 comprises 14 residues. CDR1 is GTSNPN and CDR2 is SVGIG in the germline V gene (reference sequence). The CDR3 region is CAWTIPRGESPLHF. The CDR3 DNA sequence: TGTGCCTGGACCATCCCCCGGGGGGAATCACCCCTCCACTTT. Full variable domain (missing parts from reference TRBV30 and TRBJ1-6): SQTIHQWPATLVQPVGSPLSLECTVEGTSNPNLYWYRQAAGRGLQLLFYSVGIGQISSEVPQNLSASRPQDRQFILSSKKLLLSDSGFYLCAWTIPRGESPLHFGNGTRLTVT.

The J gene is TRBJ2-7, the V gene TRBV6-5; possible D gene TRBD2, 5 bases. Germline CDR1 and CDR2: MNHEY and SVGAGI. Trimming stripped 7 bases from V and 4 bases from J, with 11 bases between. The CDR3 is made up of 12 amino acids. The CDR3 DNA reads TGTGCCAGCACGGGGTTCTTATACGAGCAGTACTTC. Its translation is CASTGFLYEQYF.

The gene calls are TRBV13 and TRBJ1-4, with D possibly matching TRBD1 (6 bases). This CDR3 contains 15 residues. The V gene's germline CDR1 is PRHDT and CDR2 FYEKMQ (reference sequence). V dropped 3 bases and J dropped 0 bases, with 8 bases sitting between them. CDR3: CASSLPGATNEKLFF. The CDR3 DNA is TGTGCCAGCAGCTTGCCAGGGGCAACTAATGAAAAACTGTTTTTT.

In nucleotides, the CDR3 is TGTGCCAGCGGTCGGGGGCCTCGGGTTGTCGAGCAGTACTTC. As protein: CASGRGPRVVEQYF. The genes are TRBV6-6 and TRBJ2-7; possibly TRBD1 or TRBD2 for D (6 bases each). The CDR3 length is 14 residues. Germline CDR1 reads MNHNY; CDR2 reads SVGAGI (reference sequence). Trimming removed 8 bases from V and 6 bases from J, with 20 bases in between.

Comment on this clone: The junction does not match germline at one end; this may be a read error. The chain combines TRBV6-6 with TRBJ1-2, with a tentative D call TRBD1 (5 bases). Germline loops: CDR1 MNHNY, CDR2 SVGAGI (reference sequence). CDR3 length: 14 residues. CDR3 bases: TGTGCCAGCGGTTATAGTGGGACGCTTCATGGCTACACCTTC. Its translation is CASGYSGTLHGYTF.

The J gene is TRBJ1-3, the V gene TRBV5-6, with TRBD1 matching over 7 bases. Losses at the gene ends were 0 bases for V and 4 bases for J; bases not matched to a gene: 4. The CDR3 loop spans 15 amino acids. Germline V gene sequence: CDR1 SGHDT, CDR2 YYEEEE. The CDR3 protein is CASSLDRGGGNTIYF. DNA of the CDR3: TGTGCCAGCAGCTTGGACAGGGGCGGGGGAAACACCATATATTTT.

V is TRBV28 and J is TRBJ2-7, with D unresolved. This CDR3 is built from 11 residues. From germline, CDR1 is MDHEN and CDR2 SYDVKM. V was shortened by 8 bases and J by 3 bases, with 8 bases between the two germline ends. CDR3 bases: TGTGCCAGCGTAGGCAGCTACGAGCAGTACTTC. Translating gives CASVGSYEQYF.

J is TRBJ2-4 and V is TRBV23-1, with D uncertain. TRBV23-1 falls under the ORF class, with uncertain function. This CDR3 is 15 amino acids long. V lost 0 bases to trimming and J lost 0 bases, with 6 bases between them. The CDR3 DNA sequence: TGCGCCAGCAGTCAATCACTTATAGCCAAAAACATTCAGTACTTC. This encodes CASSQSLIAKNIQYF.

The chain uses TRBV5-1 and TRBJ2-1; 8 bases map to TRBD2. Trimming took 0 bases from V and 2 from J; bases not matched to a gene: 4. CDR3 length equals 16 residues. Germline CDR1 reads SGHRS; CDR2 reads YFSETQ. CDR3 sequence reads: CASSLGTSLTYNEQFF. The CDR3 DNA sequence: TGCGCCAGCAGCTTGGGGACTAGCCTCACCTACAATGAGCAGTTCTTC.

The chain couples TRBV29-1 to TRBJ1-5; D unclear. Deletions cut 4 bases from V and 5 bases from J, with 12 bases between. CDR3 size: 13 residues. Germline loops: CDR1 SQVTM, CDR2 ANQGSEA. The CDR3 loop reads CSVVSRWDQPQHF. The CDR3 DNA is TGCAGCGTTGTGTCCAGGTGGGATCAGCCCCAGCATTTT.

The chain is built from TRBV28 and TRBJ2-3; 8 nucleotides line up with TRBD2. Germline values: CDR1 MDHEN, CDR2 SYDVKM. The J segment lost 9 bases and the V segment lost 3 bases, leaving 8 bases of the junction unmatched. This CDR3 has 14 amino acids. The CDR3 nucleotides are TGTGCCAGCAGTTTGCCTCATCGGACTAGCACGCAGTATTTT. This translates into CASSLPHRTSTQYF.

The chain joins TRBV7-2 to TRBJ2-7, with D unclear. In germline, CDR1 is SGHTA, CDR2 FQGNSA. CDR3 size: 13 residues. Trimming pared 0 bases from V and 3 bases from J, leaving 6 bases between. DNA of the CDR3: TGTGCCAGCAGCTTAGCGAGCCACTACGAGCAGTACTTC. Encoded protein: CASSLASHYEQYF.